This T cell receptor (beta chain) was sequenced in a study of early T cells in non-severe SARS-CoV-2 infection. This clonotype was recorded a few times. The antigen is undetermined. Study-level findings and limits: In VDJdb matching, anti-spike CD8 responses were favored while private and CD4 specificities went missing.

TCRdb re-analysed the 5' RACE reads in MiXCR, keeping a single row per CDR3 protein. Of more than 65,000 distinct CDR3 sequences listed, about 12% are singletons. Germline-derived CDR1 and CDR2 are MNHEY and SVGAGI. The CDR3 has 17 residues. Trimming at V came to 0 bases and at J to 9 bases, leaving 10 bases not matched to a gene. Sequenced input: whole blood. The chain joins TRBV6-5 to TRBJ2-3, with TRBD2 matching over 12 bases. The receptor's source is an adult who was a healthcare worker with PCR-confirmed SARS-CoV-2 infection or an uninfected control (not recorded which). The CDR3 spells CASSYSRLAGAGDTQYF. The CDR3 DNA sequence: TGTGCCAGCAGTTACTCGCGACTAGCGGGAGCCGGGGACACGCAGTATTTT.